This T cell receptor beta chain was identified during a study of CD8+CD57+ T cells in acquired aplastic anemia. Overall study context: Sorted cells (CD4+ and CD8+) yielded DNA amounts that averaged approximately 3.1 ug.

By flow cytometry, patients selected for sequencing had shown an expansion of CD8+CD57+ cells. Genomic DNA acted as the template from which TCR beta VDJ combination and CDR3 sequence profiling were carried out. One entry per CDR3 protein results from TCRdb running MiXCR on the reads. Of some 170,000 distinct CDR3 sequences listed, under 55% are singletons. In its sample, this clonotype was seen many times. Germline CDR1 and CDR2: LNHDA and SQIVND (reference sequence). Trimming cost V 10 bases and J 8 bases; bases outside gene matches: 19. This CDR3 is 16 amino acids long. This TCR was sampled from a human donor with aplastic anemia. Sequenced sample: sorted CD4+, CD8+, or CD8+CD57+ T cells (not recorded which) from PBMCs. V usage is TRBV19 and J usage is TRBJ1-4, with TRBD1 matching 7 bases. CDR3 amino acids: CAIPIRRQGGLEKLFF. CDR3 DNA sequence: TGTGCCATCCCGATTAGACGACAGGGAGGGTTGGAAAAACTGTTTTTT.